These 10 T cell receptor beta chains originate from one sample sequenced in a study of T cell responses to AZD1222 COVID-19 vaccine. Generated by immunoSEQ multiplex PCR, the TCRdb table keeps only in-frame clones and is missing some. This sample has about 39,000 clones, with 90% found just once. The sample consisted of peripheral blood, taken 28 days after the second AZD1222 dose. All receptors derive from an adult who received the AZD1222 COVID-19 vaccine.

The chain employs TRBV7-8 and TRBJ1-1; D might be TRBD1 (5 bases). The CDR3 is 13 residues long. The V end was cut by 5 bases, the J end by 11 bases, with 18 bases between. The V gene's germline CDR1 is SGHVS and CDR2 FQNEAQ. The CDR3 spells CASSPRDVGLAFF. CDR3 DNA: TGTGCCAGCAGCCCTCGGGACGTAGGGCTTGCTTTCTTT.

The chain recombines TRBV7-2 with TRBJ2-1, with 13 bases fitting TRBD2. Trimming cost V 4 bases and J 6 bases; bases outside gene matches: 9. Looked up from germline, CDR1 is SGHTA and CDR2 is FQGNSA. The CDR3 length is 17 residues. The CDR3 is CASSSISTSGGSNEQFF. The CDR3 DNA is TGTGCCAGCAGCTCAATCTCGACTAGCGGGGGGTCCAATGAGCAGTTCTTC.

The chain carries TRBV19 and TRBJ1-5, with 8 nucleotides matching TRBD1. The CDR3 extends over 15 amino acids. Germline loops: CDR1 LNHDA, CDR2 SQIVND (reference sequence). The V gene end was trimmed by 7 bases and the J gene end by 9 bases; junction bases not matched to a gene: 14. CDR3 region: CASTRPDRGGMPQHF. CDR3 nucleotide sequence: TGTGCCAGTACCAGACCTGACAGGGGCGGAATGCCCCAGCATTTT.

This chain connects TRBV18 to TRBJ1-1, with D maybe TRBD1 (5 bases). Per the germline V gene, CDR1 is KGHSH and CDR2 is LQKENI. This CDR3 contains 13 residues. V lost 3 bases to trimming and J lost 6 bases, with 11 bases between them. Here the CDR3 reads CASSPQRGSEAFF. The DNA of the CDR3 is TGTGCCAGCTCACCCCAGAGGGGTTCTGAAGCTTTCTTT.

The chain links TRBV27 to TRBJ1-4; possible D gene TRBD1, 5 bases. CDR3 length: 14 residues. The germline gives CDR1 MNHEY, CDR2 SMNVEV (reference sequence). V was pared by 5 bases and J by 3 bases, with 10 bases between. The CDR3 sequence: CASSPTVPNEKLFF. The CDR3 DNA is TGTGCCAGCAGTCCGACAGTCCCTAATGAAAAACTGTTTTTT.

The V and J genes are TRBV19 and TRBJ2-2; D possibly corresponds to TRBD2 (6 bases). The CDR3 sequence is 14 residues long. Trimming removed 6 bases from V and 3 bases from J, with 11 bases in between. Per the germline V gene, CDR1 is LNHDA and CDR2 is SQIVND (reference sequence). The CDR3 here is CASRPGLYTGELFF. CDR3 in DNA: TGTGCCAGTAGACCGGGACTGTACACCGGGGAGCTGTTTTTT.

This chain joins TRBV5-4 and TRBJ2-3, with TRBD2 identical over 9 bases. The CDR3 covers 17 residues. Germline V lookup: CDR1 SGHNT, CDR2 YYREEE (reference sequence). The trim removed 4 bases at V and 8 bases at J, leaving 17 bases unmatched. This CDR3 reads CASSLPSSAGGRGTQYF. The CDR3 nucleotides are TGTGCCAGCAGCCTCCCCTCCTCCGCGGGGGGGCGGGGTACGCAGTATTTT.

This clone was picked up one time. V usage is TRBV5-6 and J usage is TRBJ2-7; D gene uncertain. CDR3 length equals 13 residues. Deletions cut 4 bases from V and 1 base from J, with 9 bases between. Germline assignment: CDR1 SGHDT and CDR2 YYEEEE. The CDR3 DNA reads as TGTGCCAGCAGCCGTATAAAGTCCTACGAGCAGTACTTC. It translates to CASSRIKSYEQYF. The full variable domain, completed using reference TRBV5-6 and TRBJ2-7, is DAGVTQSPTHLIKTRGQQVTLRCSPKSGHDTVSWYQQALGQGPQFIFQYYEEEERQRGNFPDRFSGHQFPNYSSELNVNALLLGDSALYLCASSRIKSYEQYFGPGTRLTVT.

The CDR3, as DNA: TGTGCCAGCAGGGGGTCTGGCCATAGCACAGATACGCAGTATTTT. Its translation: CASRGSGHSTDTQYF. The V and J genes are TRBV7-2 and TRBJ2-3; no reliable D call. Germline V gene lookup returns CDR1 SGHTA and CDR2 FQGNSA. The CDR3 sequence is 15 residues long. Deletions cut 6 bases from V and 0 bases from J, with 13 bases between. Variable domain in full (rest from reference TRBV7-2 and TRBJ2-3): GAGVSQSPSNKVTEKGKDVELRCDPISGHTALYWYRQSLGQGLEFLIYFQGNSAPDKSGLPSDRFSAERTGGSVSTLTIQRTQQEDSAVYLCASRGSGHSTDTQYFGPGTRLTVL.

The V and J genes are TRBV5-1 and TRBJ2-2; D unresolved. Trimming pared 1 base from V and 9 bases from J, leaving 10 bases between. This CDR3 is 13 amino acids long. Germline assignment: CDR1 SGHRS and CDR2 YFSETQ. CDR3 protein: CASSLIGRRELFF. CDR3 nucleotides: TGCGCCAGCAGCTTGATCGGGCGCCGGGAGCTGTTTTTT.